Shown below are 23 T cell receptor beta chains from a single sample sequenced in a study of T-cell reconstitution after alpha-beta-depleted transplantation in children. During its preparation, the TCRbeta library received unique molecular identifiers. TCRdb itself ran the PCR reads through MiXCR, one entry per CDR3 protein. The table includes over 550,000 distinct CDR3 sequences, roughly 10% detected once. Sequencing used PBMCs from the stem cell graft donor, obtained from the stem cell graft. Receptor source: a human donor who donated a stem cell graft to a child with acute myeloid leukemia.

CDR3 loop: CASSQPGLAGARNEQFF. CDR3 in DNA: TGCGCCAGCAGCCAACCAGGACTAGCGGGAGCGAGGAATGAGCAGTTCTTC. The V call is TRBV4-3, the J call TRBJ2-1; 13 bases line up with TRBD2. J was trimmed by 7 bases and V by 2 bases; bases with no gene match: 8. Germline loops: CDR1 LGHNA, CDR2 YSLEER. This CDR3 has 17 amino acids.

The V gene is TRBV11-3, the J gene TRBJ2-1; 8 nucleotides match TRBD2. The CDR3 has 15 residues. CDR1 and CDR2 (germline): SGHNT, YENEEA. After removal of 11 bases from V and 5 bases from J, the junction contained 14 bases not matched to a gene. The DNA for the CDR3 is TGTGCCGGGAGCCCCAAAAAGCGGGAGAACAATGAGCAGTTCTTC. This codes for CAGSPKKRENNEQFF.

The chain links TRBV25-1 to TRBJ2-5; TRBD2 matches at 8 bases. CDR3 length equals 13 residues. Germline V gene data show CDR1 as MGHDK and CDR2 as SYGVNS. The ends lost 6 bases at V and 7 bases at J; junction bases unmatched: 7. CDR3: CASSRGGGRTQYF. The CDR3 DNA reads TGTGCCAGCAGCCGGGGGGGAGGTCGGACCCAGTACTTC.

This clonotype was recorded a few times. The genes are TRBV5-1 and TRBJ1-6; 9 bases match TRBD1. J gave up 9 bases and V 2 bases, and 3 bases lay outside the gene matches. Germline CDR1 SGHRS, CDR2 YFSETQ. This CDR3 is 14 amino acids long. The CDR3 loop is CASSFLQGASPLHF. The CDR3 DNA sequence: TGCGCCAGCAGCTTCCTACAGGGGGCTTCACCCCTCCACTTT.

In its sample, this clonotype was seen many times. The rearrangement joins TRBV5-1 to TRBJ2-7; a possible D gene is TRBD1 (6 bases). From germline, CDR1 is SGHRS and CDR2 YFSETQ. Trimming took off 5 bases at V and 1 base at J, with 13 bases between the two ends. The CDR3 sequence is 14 residues long. CDR3 sequence reads: CASSSSRGSYEQYF. In DNA form, the CDR3 reads TGCGCCAGCAGTTCCTCCAGGGGATCCTACGAGCAGTACTTC.

This clonotype was picked up many times. J is TRBJ2-3 and V is TRBV15, with 9 bases fitting TRBD2. CDR3 length equals 17 residues. The germline CDR1 and CDR2 sequences are LNHNV and YYDKDF (reference sequence). The V and J ends lost 1 base and 2 bases, in that order; junction bases with no gene match: 7. CDR3 in amino acids: CATSRGLLAGTTDTQYF. CDR3 bases: TGTGCCACCAGCAGAGGGTTGCTAGCGGGGACCACAGATACGCAGTATTTT.

V is TRBV24-1 and J is TRBJ2-7; D could derive from TRBD1 or TRBD2 (5 bases each). This CDR3 has 13 amino acids. Germline CDR1 KGHDR, CDR2 SFDVKD. V was cut by 3 bases and J by 6 bases, with 11 bases left in between. In DNA, the CDR3 is TGTGCCACCAGTGATGACCGGGACCCCGAGCAGTACTTC. This codes for CATSDDRDPEQYF.

For the CDR3, the DNA is TGTGCCAGCAGCCCTCCGGGACTAGCGGGAGTTTCCTACGAGCAGTACTTC. It translates to CASSPPGLAGVSYEQYF. The V and J genes are TRBV7-9 and TRBJ2-7, with 14 bases identical to TRBD2. This CDR3 has 17 amino acids. Germline V gene data show CDR1 as SEHNR and CDR2 as FQNEAQ (reference sequence). Trimming removed 5 bases from V and 1 base from J; junction bases left unmatched: 7. The variable domain in full, completed from reference TRBV7-9 and TRBJ2-7, reads DTGVSQNPRHKITKRGQNVTFRCDPISEHNRLYWYRQTLGQGPEFLTYFQNEAQLEKSRLLSDRFSAERPKGSFSTLEIQRTEQGDSAMYLCASSPPGLAGVSYEQYFGPGTRLTVT.

The chain is built from TRBV19 and TRBJ2-5; D may be TRBD1 or TRBD2 (5 bases each). This CDR3 comprises 13 residues. Looked up from germline, CDR1 is LNHDA and CDR2 is SQIVND (reference sequence). V lost 7 bases to trimming and J lost 4 bases, with 13 bases between them. The CDR3 DNA reads as TGTGCCAGTACCGCCTTCGGGACAGAGACCCAGTACTTC. It encodes CASTAFGTETQYF. Filled out from reference TRBV19 and TRBJ2-5, the complete variable domain reads DGGITQSPKYLFRKEGQNVTLSCEQNLNHDAMYWYRQDPGQGLRLIYYSQIVNDFQKGDIAEGYSVSREKKESFPLTVTSAQKNPTAFYLCASTAFGTETQYFGPGTRLLVL.

This clonotype was seen at least ten times. Here the CDR3 DNA reads TGTGCCAGCAGCTTGATCAGTGCCGGGGAGCTGTTTTTT. Its protein product is CASSLISAGELFF. This chain joins TRBV11-1 and TRBJ2-2; no firm D call. Germline-derived CDR1 and CDR2 are SGHAT and FQDESV (reference sequence). V shed 3 bases and J shed 6 bases, with 8 bases lying between them. The CDR3 runs 13 residues. Variable domain in full (rest from reference TRBV11-1 and TRBJ2-2): EAEVAQSPRYKITEKSQAVAFWCDPISGHATLYWYRQILGQGPELLVQFQDESVVDDSQLPKDRFSAERLKGVDSTLKIQPAELGDSAMYLCASSLISAGELFFGEGSRLTVL.

This clonotype came up many times. V gene TRBV4-2 combines with J gene TRBJ2-3; no clear D gene. Trimming removed 4 bases at V and 4 bases at J, with 12 bases between. Germline loops: CDR1 LGHNA, CDR2 YNFKEQ. The CDR3 spans 14 residues. CDR3: CASSPRSVSDTQYF. DNA for the CDR3: TGTGCCAGCAGCCCCCGATCGGTTTCAGATACGCAGTATTTT.

This clonotype was seen at least ten times. This sequence joins TRBV6-6 and TRBJ1-2, with D uncertain. Germline loops: CDR1 MNHNY, CDR2 SVGAGI (reference sequence). This CDR3 is 13 amino acids long. Trimming took 0 bases from V and 8 from J, leaving 10 bases between them. In nucleotides, the CDR3 is TGTGCCAGCAGTTACTCCGGGGTTGGGGGCTACACCTTC. It encodes CASSYSGVGGYTF.

The genes are TRBV18 and TRBJ1-3; tentative D call: TRBD1 (6 bases). V dropped 3 bases and J dropped 7 bases, with 13 bases sitting between them. Germline V gives CDR1 KGHSH, CDR2 LQKENI. This CDR3 region has 14 residues. CDR3 in DNA: TGTGCCAGCTCACCGTTGGACAGAATGAACACCATATATTTT. Protein: CASSPLDRMNTIYF.

The V and J genes are TRBV15 and TRBJ2-2; no clear D gene. Germline values: CDR1 LNHNV, CDR2 YYDKDF (reference sequence). The length of the CDR3 is 14 residues. The V and J ends lost 0 bases and 6 bases respectively, with 8 bases between them. DNA of the CDR3: TGTGCCACCAGCAGAGATCGGCAGGCCGGGGAGCTGTTTTTT. This sequence encodes CATSRDRQAGELFF.

This clonotype was observed at least ten times. This chain connects TRBV9 to TRBJ2-5; TRBD2 matches 9 bases. CDR3 length equals 15 residues. The V gene's germline CDR1 is SGDLS and CDR2 YYNGEE. With V trimmed by 1 base and J by 1 base, 2 bases remained unmatched. CDR3 nucleotides: TGTGCCAGCAGCGTATTAGCGGGAGTCCAAGAGACCCAGTACTTC. Protein product: CASSVLAGVQETQYF.

The sample holds many counts of this clonotype. V is TRBV7-2 and J is TRBJ2-3, with TRBD2 matching 7 bases. The CDR3 consists of 16 residues. Germline lookup yields CDR1 SGHTA and CDR2 FQGNSA. Trimming cost V 5 bases and J 0 bases; bases outside gene matches: 8. CDR3 DNA: TGTGCCAGCAGCCCCGGTAGCGGGCTTAGCACAGATACGCAGTATTTT. Translation: CASSPGSGLSTDTQYF.

This clonotype was picked up many times. The J gene is TRBJ1-1, the V gene TRBV7-2; D is undetermined. The V and J ends lost 6 bases and 1 base respectively, with 9 bases between them. CDR3 length equals 13 residues. Per the germline V gene, CDR1 is SGHTA and CDR2 is FQGNSA. The CDR3 here is CASSFNQNTEAFF. CDR3 sequence (DNA): TGTGCCAGCAGTTTTAACCAGAACACTGAAGCTTTCTTT.

The gene calls are TRBV27 and TRBJ2-7; 15 nucleotides match TRBD2. CDR3 length equals 18 residues. V gave up 5 bases and J gave up 1 base; unmatched junction bases: 9. Germline assignment: CDR1 MNHEY and CDR2 SMNVEV (reference sequence). In DNA form, the CDR3 reads TGTGCCAGCAGTCCCTATGGACTAGCGGGAGGGCGATCCTACGAGCAGTACTTC. Its translation: CASSPYGLAGGRSYEQYF.

The chain recombines TRBV7-2 with TRBJ2-5, with a possible D match to TRBD2 (6 bases). V gave up 5 bases and J gave up 0 bases, with 16 bases separating them. Germline CDR1 is SGHTA and CDR2 is FQGNSA. This CDR3 contains 16 residues. CDR3 bases: TGTGCCAGCAGCCTCGTAGCGGATCCGTACCAAGAGACCCAGTACTTC. It encodes CASSLVADPYQETQYF.

This clonotype was observed many times. The V call is TRBV7-9, the J call TRBJ2-7; 11 positions agree with TRBD2. The CDR3 length is 16 residues. The V and J ends lost 2 bases and 6 bases, in that order; junction bases with no gene match: 9. Germline values: CDR1 SEHNR, CDR2 FQNEAQ (reference sequence). The CDR3: CASSLLGLAERGEQYF. The CDR3 DNA follows: TGTGCCAGCAGCTTATTGGGACTAGCGGAGAGAGGCGAGCAGTACTTC.

This clonotype was counted between two and nine times. The chain has TRBV29-1 and TRBJ2-5, with TRBD2 identical over 10 bases. The CDR3 spans 17 residues. V shed 4 bases and J 0 bases; nucleotides not matched to a gene: 11. Looked up from germline, CDR1 is SQVTM and CDR2 is ANQGSEA. CDR3 in amino acids: CSVVFSLAGAYQETQYF. The CDR3 DNA sequence: TGCAGCGTTGTCTTTTCCCTAGCGGGAGCCTACCAAGAGACCCAGTACTTC.

This clonotype showed up many times. The rearrangement links TRBV7-2 to TRBJ2-3; 10 bases match TRBD2. This CDR3 contains 19 residues. CDR1 and CDR2 (germline): SGHTA, FQGNSA. J gave up 1 base and V 0 bases, and 10 bases lay outside the gene matches. CDR3 residues: CASSLAFQREGRGTDTQYF. As DNA, the CDR3 is TGTGCCAGCAGCTTAGCTTTCCAGCGGGAGGGCCGAGGCACAGATACGCAGTATTTT.

This clonotype came up a few times. The chain combines TRBV20-1 with TRBJ2-1, with 8 bases lining up with TRBD2. V lost 0 bases, J lost 7 bases, and 11 bases stayed unmatched. In germline, CDR1 is DFQATT, CDR2 SNEGSKA (reference sequence). CDR3 length equals 16 residues. The CDR3 region is CSARDPSGSRWNEQFF. CDR3 DNA: TGCAGTGCTAGAGATCCAAGCGGGAGTAGATGGAATGAGCAGTTCTTC.